This T cell receptor (beta chain) was identified in a study of T-cell reconstitution after alpha-beta-depleted transplantation in children. The CDR3 contains 14 residues. CDR1 is DFQATT, CDR2 SNEGSKA, per germline (reference sequence). V dropped 3 bases and J dropped 1; count of bases not matched to a gene: 0. Construction of the TCRbeta library involved unique molecular identifiers. TCRdb reanalysed the PCR reads using MiXCR and keeps one entry per CDR3 protein. The repertoire holds 250,000 to 350,000 distinct CDR3 sequences, with 9.9% as singletons. This clonotype was detected many times. The input for sequencing was PBMCs from the stem cell graft donor, taken from the stem cell graft. The sequence derives from a human donor who donated a stem cell graft to a child with SCID. V usage is TRBV20-1 and J usage is TRBJ2-3, with TRBD2 matching 11 bases. Here the CDR3 reads CSARTSGGTDTQYF. CDR3 sequence (DNA): TGCAGTGCTAGGACTAGCGGGGGCACAGATACGCAGTATTTT.